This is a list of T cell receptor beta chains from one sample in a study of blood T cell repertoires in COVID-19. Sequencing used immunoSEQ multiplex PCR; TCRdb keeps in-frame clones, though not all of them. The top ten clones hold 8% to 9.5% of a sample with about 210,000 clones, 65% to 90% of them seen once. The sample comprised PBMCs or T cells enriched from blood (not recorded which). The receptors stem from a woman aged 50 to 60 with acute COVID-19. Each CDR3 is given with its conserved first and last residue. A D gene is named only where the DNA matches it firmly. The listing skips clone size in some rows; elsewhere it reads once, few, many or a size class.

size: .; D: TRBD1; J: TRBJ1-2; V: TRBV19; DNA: TGTGCCACCAGGACAGGGGGTATAGGCTACACCTTC; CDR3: CATRTGGIGYTF
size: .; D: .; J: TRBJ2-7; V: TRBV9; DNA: TGTGCCAGCAGCGTAGACCAAGGAGTAAACTACGAGCAGTACTTC; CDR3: CASSVDQGVNYEQYF
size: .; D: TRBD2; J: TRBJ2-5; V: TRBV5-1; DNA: TGCGCCAGCAGCCAAGGACTAGGAAATACCCAAGAGACCCAGTACTTC; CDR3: CASSQGLGNTQETQYF
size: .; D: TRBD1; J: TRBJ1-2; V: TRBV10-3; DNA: TGTGCCATCAGTCCCACCGAGGCCCAGGGGGCGGGTGGCTACACCTTC; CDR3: CAISPTEAQGAGGYTF
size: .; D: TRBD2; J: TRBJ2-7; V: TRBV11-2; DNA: TGTGCCAGCAAAGGGACTAGCGGGAGTGCCCTGTACTTC; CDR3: CASKGTSGSALYF
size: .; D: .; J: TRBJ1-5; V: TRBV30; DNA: TGTGCCTGGAGTGTAAGTACGGTGAATCAGCCCCAGCATTTT; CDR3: CAWSVSTVNQPQHF
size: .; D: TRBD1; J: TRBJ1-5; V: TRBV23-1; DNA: TGCGCCAGCAGTCTGCCGGGACAGGGATCGCGCAATCAGCCCCAGCATTTT; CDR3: CASSLPGQGSRNQPQHF
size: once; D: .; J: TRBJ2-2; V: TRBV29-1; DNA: TGCAGCGCGCGAACTAATACCGGGGAGCTGTTTTTT; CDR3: CSARTNTGELFF
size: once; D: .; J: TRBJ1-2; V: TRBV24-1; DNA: TGTGCCACCAGTGACCAGGCGAGCTATGGCTACACCTTC; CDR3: CATSDQASYGYTF
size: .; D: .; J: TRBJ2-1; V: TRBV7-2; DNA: TGTGCCAGCAGCCTAAGTAGCGGCGGAGGTAACAATGAGCAGTTCTTC; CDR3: CASSLSSGGGNNEQFF
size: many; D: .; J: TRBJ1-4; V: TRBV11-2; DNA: TGTGCCAGCAGCTTTTCGGGGGTGGCAACTAATGAAAAACTGTTTTTT; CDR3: CASSFSGVATNEKLFF
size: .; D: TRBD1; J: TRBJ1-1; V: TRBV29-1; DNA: TGCAGCACACAAGGACAGGCTGGGAACACTGAAGCTTTCTTT; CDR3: CSTQGQAGNTEAFF
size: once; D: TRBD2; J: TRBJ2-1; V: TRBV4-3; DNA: TGCGCCAGCAGCCAAGCCGGGAGGACCTCCAATGAGCAGTTCTTC; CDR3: CASSQAGRTSNEQFF
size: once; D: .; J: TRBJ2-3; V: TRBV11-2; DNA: TGTGCCAGCAGCTTAGATGGTCGCCGGGATACGCAGTATTTT; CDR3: CASSLDGRRDTQYF
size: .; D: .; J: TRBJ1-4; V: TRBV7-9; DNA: TGTGCCAGCAGCTTAGTACAGGTGAACGAAAAACTGTTTTTT; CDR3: CASSLVQVNEKLFF
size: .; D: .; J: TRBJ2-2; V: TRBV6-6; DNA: TGTGCCAGCACGAGAGGAGGAATTGGGACCGGGGAGCTGTTTTTT; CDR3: CASTRGGIGTGELFF
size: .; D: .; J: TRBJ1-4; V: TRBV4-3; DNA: TGCGCCAGCAGCCAAGATTGGGTGGGGGCCGCAGTAAGGGCTAATGAAAAACTGTTTTTT; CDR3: CASSQDWVGAAVRANEKLFF
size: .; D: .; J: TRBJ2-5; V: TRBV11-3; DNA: TGTGCCAGCAGCCAAGGAGGACTTGGGGGCTCGATTTACCAAGAGACCCAGTACTTC; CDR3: CASSQGGLGGSIYQETQYF
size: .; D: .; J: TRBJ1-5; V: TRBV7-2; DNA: TGTGCCAGCAGCTTAGCGAGGGATCCTGAGCGGCCCCAGCATTTT; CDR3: CASSLARDPERPQHF
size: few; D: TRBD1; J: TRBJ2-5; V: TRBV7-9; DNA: TGTGCCAGCAGCTTACTCCGGACAGGGGTAGAGACCCAGTACTTC; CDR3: CASSLLRTGVETQYF
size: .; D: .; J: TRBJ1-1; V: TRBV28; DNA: TGTGCCAGCAGTGACACCCTCATGAACACTGAAGCTTTCTTT; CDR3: CASSDTLMNTEAFF
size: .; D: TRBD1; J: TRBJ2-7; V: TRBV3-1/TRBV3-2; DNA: TGTGCCAGCAGCCAAGTTGGGACAGGGAGCGAGCAGTACTTC; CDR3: CASSQVGTGSEQYF
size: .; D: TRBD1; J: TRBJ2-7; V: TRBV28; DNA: TGTGCCAGCAGTTCCGGGACAGGGACCCCCTACGAGCAGTACTTC; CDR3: CASSSGTGTPYEQYF
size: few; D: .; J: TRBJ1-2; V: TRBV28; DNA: TGTGCCAGCAGTCCTCCCCGGGCGGGATACGGCTACACCTTC; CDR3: CASSPPRAGYGYTF
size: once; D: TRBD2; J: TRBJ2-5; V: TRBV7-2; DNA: TGTGCCAGCAGCTTAGGGGGCGGGGGGCCGAAGACCCAGTACTTC; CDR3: CASSLGGGGPKTQYF
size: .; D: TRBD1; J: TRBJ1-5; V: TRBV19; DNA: TGTGCCAGTAATTTTCTTGGGACAGGGGGAATTCAGCCCCAGCATTTT; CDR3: CASNFLGTGGIQPQHF
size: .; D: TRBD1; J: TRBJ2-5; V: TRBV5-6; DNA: TGTGCCAGCAGCCCATTGGGGGACAGGGGTTTAGAGACCCAGTACTTC; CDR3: CASSPLGDRGLETQYF
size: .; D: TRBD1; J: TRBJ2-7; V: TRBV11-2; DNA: TGTGCCAGCAGCTCACAGGGGGCGGATCACGAGCAGTACTTC; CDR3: CASSSQGADHEQYF
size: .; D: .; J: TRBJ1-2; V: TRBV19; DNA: TGTGCCAGTATCAGGAACCTTTACACTTCTCCTACCTTC; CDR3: CASIRNLYTSPTF
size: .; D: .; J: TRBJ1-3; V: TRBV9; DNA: TGTGCCAGCAGCTCAAACATTGGAAACACCATATATTTT; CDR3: CASSSNIGNTIYF
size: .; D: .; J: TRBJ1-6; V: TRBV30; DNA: TGTGCCTGGGGGCGCGGTTCACCCCTCCACTTT; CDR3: CAWGRGSPLHF
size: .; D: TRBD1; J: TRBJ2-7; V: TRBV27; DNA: TGTGCCAGCAGTTTAGGAGGACAGGGGTTAGAGCAGTACTTC; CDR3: CASSLGGQGLEQYF
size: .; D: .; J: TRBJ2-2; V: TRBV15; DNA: TGTGCCACCAGCTTCAGGGGTACCGGGGAGCTGTTTTTT; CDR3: CATSFRGTGELFF
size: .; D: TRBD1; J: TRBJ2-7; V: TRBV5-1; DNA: TGCGCCAGCAGCTTGGAGACAGGGGGCTTTTACGAGCAGTACTTC; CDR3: CASSLETGGFYEQYF
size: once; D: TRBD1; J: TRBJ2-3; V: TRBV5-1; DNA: TGCGCCACCCAGACAGGGTCCAGCACAGATACGCAGTATTTT; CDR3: CATQTGSSTDTQYF
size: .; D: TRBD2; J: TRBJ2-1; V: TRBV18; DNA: TGTGCCAGCTCACCGGGGGGGAGTGAGCAGTTCTTC; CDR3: CASSPGGSEQFF
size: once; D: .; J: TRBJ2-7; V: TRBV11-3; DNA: TGTGCCAGCAGCCGAACAGGGAGCAGCTCCTACGAGCAGTACTTC; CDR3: CASSRTGSSSYEQYF
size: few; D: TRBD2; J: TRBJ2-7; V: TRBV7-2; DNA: TGTGCCAGCAGCAGTCGGACTAGCAGCGAGCAGTACTTC; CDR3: CASSSRTSSEQYF
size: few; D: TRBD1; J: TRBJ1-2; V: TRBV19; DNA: TGTGCCAGTAGTCCCAGGACAGGGGGCTATTATGGCTACACCTTC; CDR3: CASSPRTGGYYGYTF
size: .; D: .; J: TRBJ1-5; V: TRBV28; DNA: TGTGCCAGCAGTGCGGTATTGGGCAATCAGCCCCAGCATTTT; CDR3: CASSAVLGNQPQHF
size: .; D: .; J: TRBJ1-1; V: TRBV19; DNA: TGTGCCAGTAAAGCAGGGATAATGAACACTGAAGCTTTCTTT; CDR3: CASKAGIMNTEAFF
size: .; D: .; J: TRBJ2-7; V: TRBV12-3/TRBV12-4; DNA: TGTGCCAGCAGTTTTTCTAGGTACGAGCAGTACTTC; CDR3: CASSFSRYEQYF
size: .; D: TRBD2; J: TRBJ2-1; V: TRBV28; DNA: TGTGCCAGCAGCCTTAGCGGGGGATTCAATGAGCAGTTCTTC; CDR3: CASSLSGGFNEQFF
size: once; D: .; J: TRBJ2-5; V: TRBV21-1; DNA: TGTGCCAGCAGAAAAGGGGGGCGAGCGGGGGCGTCGGAGACCCAGTACTTC; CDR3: CASRKGGRAGASETQYF
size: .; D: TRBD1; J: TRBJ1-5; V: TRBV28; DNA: TGTGCCAGCAGTGGAGGGACAGGGGGCCGCCAGCCCCAGCATTTT; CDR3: CASSGGTGGRQPQHF
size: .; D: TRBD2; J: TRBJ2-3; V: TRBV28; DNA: TGTGCCAGCAGTCCTAGCGGGGGGGATCCGACAGATACGCAGTATTTT; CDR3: CASSPSGGDPTDTQYF
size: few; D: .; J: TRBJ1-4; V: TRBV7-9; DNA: TGTGCCAGCAGCTTGGGGGGTGTGAGCGAAAAACTGTTTTTT; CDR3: CASSLGGVSEKLFF
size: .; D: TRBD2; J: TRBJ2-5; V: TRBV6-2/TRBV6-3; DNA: TGTGCCAGCAGTTACAGACTAGCGGGAGTTGTAGAGACCCAGTACTTC; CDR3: CASSYRLAGVVETQYF
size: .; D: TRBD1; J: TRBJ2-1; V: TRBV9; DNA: TGTGCCAGCAGCGCCCGGACAGGGGGGGACAATGAGCAGTTCTTC; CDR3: CASSARTGGDNEQFF
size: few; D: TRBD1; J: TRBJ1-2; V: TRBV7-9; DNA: TGTGCCAGCAGCTTAGGAGGGGGCGAGAGCTATGGCTACACCTTC; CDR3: CASSLGGGESYGYTF
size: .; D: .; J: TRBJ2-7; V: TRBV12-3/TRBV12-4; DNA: TGTGCCAGCAGCCCCATGGGGGGTCCCGAGCAGTACTTC; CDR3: CASSPMGGPEQYF
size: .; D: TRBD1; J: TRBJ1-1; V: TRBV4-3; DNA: TGCGCCAGCAGCCGACAACAGGGGGCGAGTGAAGCTTTCTTT; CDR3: CASSRQQGASEAFF